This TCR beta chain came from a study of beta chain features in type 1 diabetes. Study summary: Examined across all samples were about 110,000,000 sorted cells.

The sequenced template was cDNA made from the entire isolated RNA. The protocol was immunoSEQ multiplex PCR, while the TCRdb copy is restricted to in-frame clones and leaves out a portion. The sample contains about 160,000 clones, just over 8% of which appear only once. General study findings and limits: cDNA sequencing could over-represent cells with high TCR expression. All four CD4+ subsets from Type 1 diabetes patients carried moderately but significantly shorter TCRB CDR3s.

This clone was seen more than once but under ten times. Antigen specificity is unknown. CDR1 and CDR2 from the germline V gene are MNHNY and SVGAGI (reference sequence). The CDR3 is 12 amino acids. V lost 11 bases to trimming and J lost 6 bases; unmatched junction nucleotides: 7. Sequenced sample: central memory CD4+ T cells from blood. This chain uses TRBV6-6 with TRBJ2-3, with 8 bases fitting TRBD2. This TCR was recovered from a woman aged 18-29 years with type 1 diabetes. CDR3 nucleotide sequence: TGTGCCGCTCGGGGGGGCGCGGATACGCAGTATTTT. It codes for CAARGGADTQYF.